This TCR beta chain was profiled in a study of breast tumors, draining lymph nodes, adjacent tissues. From germline, CDR1 is SNHLY and CDR2 FYNNEI. V lost 6 bases and J 16 bases, leaving 18 bases between the germline ends. This CDR3 region has 12 residues. Concerning this clonotype itself: Antigen unknown.

Study-level points and caveats: Tumors had less TCR diversity than lymph nodes, more than nontumor tissue.

A single record per CDR3 protein comes from TCRdb applying MiXCR to the multiplex PCR reads. The data contain about 180,000 distinct CDR3 sequences, approximately 30% of them seen just once; the ten biggest clones take up around 4%. Samples came from axillary lymph nodes draining the breast cancer. Sequenced material: axillary lymph node tissue. The chain recombines TRBV2 with TRBJ1-4, with D possibly TRBD1 on 6 matching bases. The receptor was derived from a female donor with breast cancer. Some clones in this sample may be carry-over from other donors' samples. CDR3: CASRRGTDQEFF. DNA of the CDR3: TGTGCCAGCAGGAGGGGGACCGATCAGGAGTTTTTT.